Below are 10 T cell receptor beta chains sequenced from a single sample in a study of T cells in Graves' hyperthyroidism and ophthalmopathy. Amplification of TCR beta CDR3 regions used RNA as the template. Researchers ran a first-round RT-PCR on the TCR CDR3 using the HTBI primer set. TCRdb ran MiXCR on the multiplex PCR reads and lists one entry per CDR3 protein. The data show about 300,000 distinct CDR3 sequences, 25% to 30% seen once. The sequencing sample was made of blood. The receptors were sampled from a middle-aged man with Graves' hyperthyroidism that later progressed to Graves' ophthalmopathy.

This clonotype was observed at least ten times. The chain carries TRBV6-2 or TRBV6-3 and TRBJ1-1, with a possible D match to TRBD1 (5 bases). Trimming pared 0 bases from V and 7 bases from J, leaving 18 bases between. The CDR3 has 16 amino acids. Germline CDR1 is MNHEY and CDR2 is SVGEGT. The CDR3 sequence: CASSYSNTGAQGEAFF. Here the CDR3 DNA reads TGTGCCAGCAGTTACTCGAACACCGGGGCCCAAGGTGAAGCTTTCTTT.

The chain couples TRBV19 to TRBJ1-1, with D possibly TRBD1 on 5 matching bases. CDR3 size: 16 residues. Germline V lookup: CDR1 LNHDA, CDR2 SQIVND (reference sequence). V was clipped by 6 bases and J by 3 bases, with 20 bases between them. DNA of the CDR3: TGTGCCAGTAGACTCCAGGGTAGCCGGGCGGACACTGAAGCTTTCTTT. It yields the protein CASRLQGSRADTEAFF.

This clonotype showed up many times. V gene TRBV14 combines with J gene TRBJ2-6; no firm D call. The CDR3 sequence is 15 residues long. Trimming shortened V by 2 bases and J by 4 bases, and 9 bases separated the two germline ends. Germline lookup yields CDR1 SGHDN and CDR2 FVKESK. CDR3 sequence reads: CASSQLHLGANVLTF. The CDR3, as DNA: TGTGCCAGCAGCCAACTCCATCTAGGGGCCAACGTCCTGACTTTC.

This clonotype was recorded at least ten times. The genes are TRBV4-1 and TRBJ2-2; D gene unclear. The V end was cut by 5 bases, the J end by 7 bases, with 11 bases between. CDR1 MGHRA and CDR2 YSYEKL come from the germline V gene. The CDR3 has 13 residues. The CDR3 reads CASSSTASGELFF. CDR3 sequence (DNA): TGCGCCAGCAGCTCTACCGCTAGCGGGGAGCTGTTTTTT.

This clonotype was observed a few times. This chain connects TRBV4-1 to TRBJ2-7, with TRBD1 identical over 9 bases. The CDR3 covers 17 residues. V gave up 0 bases and J gave up 0 bases; unmatched junction bases: 6. Per the germline V gene, CDR1 is MGHRA and CDR2 is YSYEKL. The CDR3 region is CASSQETGQGSSYEQYF. CDR3 in DNA: TGCGCCAGCAGCCAAGAAACGGGACAGGGAAGCTCCTACGAGCAGTACTTC.

In this sample, this clonotype turned up a few times. This rearrangement joins TRBV24-1 to TRBJ1-2, with TRBD1 matching over 9 bases. The J segment lost 4 bases and the V segment lost 2 bases, leaving 10 bases of the junction unmatched. The CDR3 sequence is 17 residues long. Germline V lookup: CDR1 KGHDR, CDR2 SFDVKD. The CDR3 reads CATSDSYPTGGRYGYTF. Here the CDR3 DNA reads TGTGCCACCAGTGATTCTTATCCGACAGGGGGTCGCTATGGCTACACCTTC.

This clonotype was counted at least ten times. V usage is TRBV7-8 and J usage is TRBJ2-1; D is unclear. CDR1 SGHVS and CDR2 FQNEAQ come from the germline V gene. Between the trimmed V and J ends, which lost 4 bases and 0 bases, there was a span of 10 bases. The CDR3 contains 15 residues. The CDR3 DNA reads TGTGCCAGCAGCTCTTACACGAGCTCCTACAATGAGCAGTTCTTC. Translation: CASSSYTSSYNEQFF.

V gene TRBV4-1 combines with J gene TRBJ1-2; 7 nucleotides agree with TRBD1. Per germline, CDR1 MGHRA and CDR2 YSYEKL. The CDR3 runs to 15 residues. Germline trimming cut 1 base from V and 4 bases from J; bases unmatched to any gene: 6. CDR3 nucleotide sequence: TGCGCCAGCAGCCAAGTTACAGGGGCGGGCTATGGCTACACCTTC. The encoded protein is CASSQVTGAGYGYTF.

There are many counts of this clonotype. The chain employs TRBV20-1 and TRBJ1-2; 7 nucleotides align to TRBD1. The germline CDR1 and CDR2 sequences are DFQATT and SNEGSKA (reference sequence). Trimming took 5 bases from V and 5 from J; bases not matched to a gene: 11. CDR3 length: 14 amino acids. The CDR3 coding sequence is TGCAGTGCTCCGCACGCCAGGGGGGGGTATGGCTACACCTTC. The encoded protein is CSAPHARGGYGYTF.

There are many counts of this clonotype. The rearrangement uses TRBV6-2 or TRBV6-3 and TRBJ1-1; D gene uncertain. Trimming removed 6 bases at V and 6 bases at J, with 8 bases between. CDR3 length: 11 residues. Germline V gives CDR1 MNHEY, CDR2 SVGEGT. CDR3 sequence (DNA): TGTGCCAGCAGCCTCCTTTCTGAAGCTTTCTTT. Amino acid sequence: CASSLLSEAFF.